These 12 T cell receptor beta chains were all obtained from the same sample, sequenced in a study of neurological immune-mediated disorders. TCRdb reanalysed the 5' RACE reads using MiXCR and keeps one entry per CDR3 protein. The sample lists 60,000 or so distinct CDR3 sequences; about 3.4% were seen once. Source material: PBMCs. The receptors shown here come from a woman in her sixties or seventies with multiple sclerosis.

This clonotype was seen repeatedly, ten times or more. The chain employs TRBV4-1 and TRBJ1-2, with D hard to call. Per the germline V gene, CDR1 is MGHRA and CDR2 is YSYEKL. The CDR3 totals 15 residues. The V and J ends lost 0 bases and 4 bases respectively, with 12 bases between them. The CDR3 is CASSQDEAGAYGYTF. DNA for the CDR3: TGCGCCAGCAGCCAAGATGAAGCAGGAGCCTATGGCTACACCTTC.

This clonotype was found a few times. The rearrangement uses TRBV14 and TRBJ1-1; D not certain. CDR1 is SGHDN, CDR2 FVKESK, per germline. Trimming took off 0 bases at V and 0 bases at J, with 8 bases between the two ends. CDR3 length: 15 amino acids. DNA for the CDR3: TGTGCCAGCAGCCAAGATTGGGTTCTGAACACTGAAGCTTTCTTT. Encoded protein: CASSQDWVLNTEAFF.

At least ten counts were recorded for this clonotype. The CDR3 coding sequence is TGTGCCAGCAGTGAAGCGGGGGGTTCTAACTATGGCTACACCTTC. Residues: CASSEAGGSNYGYTF. The gene calls are TRBV2 and TRBJ1-2, with a weak D call TRBD1 (5 bases). The CDR3 totals 15 residues. Germline V gene sequence: CDR1 SNHLY, CDR2 FYNNEI. Trimming removed 0 bases from V and 0 bases from J, with 8 bases in between.

This clonotype was detected many times. The genes are TRBV20-1 and TRBJ1-1; a weak D match, TRBD1 (6 bases). Trimming stripped 6 bases from V and 3 bases from J, with 11 bases between. The CDR3 contains 12 residues. Per the germline V gene, CDR1 is DFQATT and CDR2 is SNEGSKA (reference sequence). The CDR3 DNA reads as TGCAGTGCAAAACAGGGTTACACTGAAGCTTTCTTT. This translates into CSAKQGYTEAFF.

Relative to its sample, this clonotype is medium-sized (0.01 to 0.1%). The gene calls are TRBV6-4 and TRBJ1-6; tentatively, D is TRBD1 (5 bases). The germline CDR1 and CDR2 sequences are MRHNA and SNTAGT. This CDR3 spans 15 amino acids. Trimming left V 2 bases short and J 5 bases short, with 10 bases between. Here the CDR3 DNA reads TGTGCCAGCAGTGACGGTCAGGGTCATAATTCACCCCTCCACTTT. Its translation is CASSDGQGHNSPLHF.

This clonotype was seen at least ten times. CDR3 DNA sequence: TGCAGTGCTGCCGGGACAGCCGACTATGGCTACACCTTC. The encoded protein is CSAAGTADYGYTF. V gene TRBV20-1 combines with J gene TRBJ1-2; 7 positions agree with TRBD1. Germline CDR1 is DFQATT and CDR2 is SNEGSKA (reference sequence). The CDR3 consists of 13 residues. Unmatched junction bases numbered 6, after V lost 5 bases and J lost 3 bases.

This clonotype was detected many times. The V and J genes are TRBV5-1 and TRBJ1-3; D gene ambiguous. Per germline, CDR1 SGHRS and CDR2 YFSETQ. Trimming took off 1 base at V and 0 bases at J, with 8 bases between the two ends. CDR3 length equals 15 residues. The CDR3 DNA reads TGCGCCAGCAGCTTGCCGGACCCCTCTGGAAACACCATATATTTT. Its protein is CASSLPDPSGNTIYF.

This clonotype was counted ten times or more. The rearrangement joins TRBV28 to TRBJ2-1, with 11 bases lining up with TRBD2. This CDR3 is 18 amino acids long. Germline V gene sequence: CDR1 MDHEN, CDR2 SYDVKM. V shed 1 base, J shed 6 bases, and the junction held 11 bases outside the gene matches. The CDR3 bases are TGTGCCAGCAGTTTATCCCGAATGGGGCTAGCGGGAGGCAATGAGCAGTTCTTC. Protein sequence: CASSLSRMGLAGGNEQFF.

This clonotype was recorded many times. The gene calls are TRBV10-3 and TRBJ1-6; D is perhaps TRBD1 (5 bases). The CDR3 totals 13 residues. Looked up from germline, CDR1 is ENHRY and CDR2 is SYGVKD. The germline V and J ends were trimmed by 6 bases and 5 bases, with 8 bases remaining between them. CDR3 DNA sequence: TGTGCCATCAGGGGGGGTGATAATTCACCCCTCCACTTT. Translating gives CAIRGGDNSPLHF.

The V call is TRBV3-1, the J call TRBJ2-1, with D hard to call. The CDR3 loop spans 17 amino acids. Germline CDR1 LGHDT, CDR2 YNNKEL (reference sequence). Between the trimmed V and J ends, which lost 0 bases and 6 bases, there was a span of 18 bases. Here the CDR3 DNA reads TGTGCCAGCAGCCAAGACGCCCTGTCGTCCTCGGGCAATGAGCAGTTCTTC. Its protein is CASSQDALSSSGNEQFF.

The chain uses TRBV4-1 and TRBJ1-2; 10 nucleotides align to TRBD1. CDR1 is MGHRA, CDR2 YSYEKL, per germline. Trimming removed 4 bases from V and 6 bases from J; junction bases left unmatched: 11. The CDR3 extends over 16 amino acids. CDR3: CASSRTVRQGAHGYTF. CDR3 DNA sequence: TGCGCCAGCAGCCGTACAGTAAGACAGGGGGCGCATGGCTACACCTTC.

Turning to this clonotype: This may be a read error: a much more frequent sequence differs by one nucleotide. The CDR3 region has the DNA TGCGCCAGCAGCTTGGAGAACATGTTAGATGAGCAGTTCTTC. Translating gives CASSLENMLDEQFF. This rearrangement joins TRBV5-1 to TRBJ2-1; the D is unclear. This CDR3 has 14 residues. V lost 0 bases and J 8 bases, leaving 12 bases between the germline ends. In germline, CDR1 is SGHRS, CDR2 YFSETQ.